This passage covers 9 T cell receptor beta chains from one sample sequenced in a study of Graves' ophthalmopathy and Graves' hyperthyroidism (dated by TCRdb to the late 2010s). These reads were obtained on an Illumina HiSeq 2000. TCR beta CDR3 regions were amplified from RNA transcripts for repertoire sequencing. The first round was an RT-PCR using HTBI primers with the Qiagen OneStep RT-PCR kit, and this first round was followed by a second-round multiplex PCR, then size selection and purification. TCRdb's own reprocessing of the public reads used fastp at Q25 and MiXCR and kept productive beta chains. Every entry covers one CDR3 protein and lists the most common genes and DNA from its rows. The sample includes hundreds of thousands of distinct CDR3 sequences, with about 24% observed a single time. The biggest ten clones account for more than 5.5% of the sample. Sequences were obtained from peripheral blood. Receptors were obtained from a young woman with stable Graves' hyperthyroidism. Some clones in this sample may be carry-over from other donors' samples. Donor details come from another sample of the same person, matched by shared clones.

Ten or more counts support this clonotype. The V and J genes are TRBV6-5 and TRBJ1-1; 8 bases map to TRBD1. This CDR3 is built from 15 residues. CDR1 and CDR2 (germline): MNHEY, SVGAGI. Germline trimming cut 2 bases from V and 0 bases from J; bases unmatched to any gene: 2. The CDR3 is CASSYGQGVNTEAFF. As DNA, the CDR3 is TGTGCCAGCAGTTACGGACAGGGTGTGAACACTGAAGCTTTCTTT.

This clonotype has just one count. The chain is built from TRBV29-1 and TRBJ2-6; D is perhaps TRBD2 (6 bases). The V and J ends lost 1 base and 0 bases respectively, with 10 bases between them. The CDR3 contains 16 residues. Looked up from germline, CDR1 is SQVTM and CDR2 is ANQGSEA. As DNA, the CDR3 is TGCAGCGTTGAAGGGGGGGATCTCTCTGGGGCCAACGTCCTGACTTTC. Translation gives CSVEGGDLSGANVLTF. The full variable domain, rest sourced from reference TRBV29-1 and TRBJ2-6, is SAVISQKPSRDICQRGTSLTIQCQVDSQVTMMFWYRQQPGQSLTLIATANQGSEATYESGFVIDKFPISRPNLTFSTLTVSNMSPEDSSIYLCSVEGGDLSGANVLTFGAGSRLTVL.

The chain recombines TRBV28 with TRBJ1-1, with TRBD1 matching over 10 bases. The V gene end was trimmed by 1 base and the J gene end by 4 bases; junction bases not matched to a gene: 3. CDR1 and CDR2 (germline): MDHEN, SYDVKM. The CDR3 is made up of 15 amino acids. CDR3 nucleotides: TGTGCCAGCAGTTTATTTGGGACAGGGGCCACTGAAGCTTTCTTT. Amino acids: CASSLFGTGATEAFF.

This clonotype was seen at least ten times. This chain joins TRBV5-1 and TRBJ1-2; D perhaps matches TRBD1 (5 bases). The CDR3 covers 12 residues. Germline CDR1 and CDR2: SGHRS and YFSETQ. V lost 1 base to trimming and J lost 8 bases, with 9 bases between them. The CDR3: CASSLTGWGYTF. In DNA form, the CDR3 reads TGCGCCAGCAGCTTGACAGGCTGGGGCTACACCTTC.

The chain employs TRBV6-2 or TRBV6-3 and TRBJ2-7; 12 bases align to TRBD2. CDR1 and CDR2 (germline): MNHEY, SVGEGT. The CDR3 extends over 12 amino acids. V shed 4 bases, J shed 13 bases, and the junction held 5 bases outside the gene matches. CDR3 protein: CASSSSSGRGYF. In DNA, the CDR3 is TGTGCCAGCAGTTCGTCTAGCGGGAGGGGATACTTC.

The rearrangement uses TRBV7-9 and TRBJ1-1, with a weak D call TRBD1 (5 bases). V lost 10 bases and J lost 7, with 13 bases in between. This CDR3 region has 11 residues. CDR1 and CDR2 (germline): SEHNR, FQNEAQ (reference sequence). In DNA, the CDR3 is TGTGCCACCGACAGACAGCGTGAAGCTTTCTTT. Translated, it gives CATDRQREAFF.

Ten or more counts support this clonotype. This rearrangement joins TRBV2 to TRBJ1-1; D not certain. The V end lost 8 bases, the J end lost 1 base, and 11 bases lay between the germline ends. This CDR3 has 13 amino acids. The germline V gene has CDR1 SNHLY and CDR2 FYNNEI. Here the CDR3 DNA reads TGTGCCAGCCGATTACGGGAGAACACTGAAGCTTTCTTT. Translating gives CASRLRENTEAFF. Combining the CDR3 with reference TRBV2 and TRBJ1-1 gives the whole variable domain EPEVTQTPSHQVTQMGQEVILRCVPISNHLYFYWYRQILGQKVEFLVSFYNNEISEKSEIFDDQFSVERPDGSNFTLKIRSTKLEDSAMYFCASRLRENTEAFFGQGTRLTVV.

The sample holds many counts of this clonotype. V usage is TRBV29-1 and J usage is TRBJ1-1; D is unresolved. Germline V gives CDR1 SQVTM, CDR2 ANQGSEA. The CDR3 contains 13 residues. Trimming took off 1 base at V and 3 bases at J, with 9 bases between the two ends. The CDR3 spells CSVEAPLDTEAFF. DNA for the CDR3: TGCAGCGTTGAAGCCCCTTTGGACACTGAAGCTTTCTTT.

This chain links TRBV10-3 with TRBJ2-7; the D gene is possibly TRBD2 (5 bases). Germline V gene lookup returns CDR1 ENHRY and CDR2 SYGVKD. The CDR3 has 12 amino acids. V was shortened by 6 bases and J by 4 bases, with 10 bases between the two germline ends. CDR3 amino acids: CAIRKEDYEQYF. CDR3 in DNA: TGTGCCATCAGGAAGGAGGATTACGAGCAGTACTTC.